The present entry profiles one T cell receptor beta chain with its context. Its matching antigen is unknown. The record originates from a study of OX40 agonist ivuxolimab in advanced cancers. The repertoire was sequenced with immunoSEQ multiplex PCR; TCRdb's copy has only in-frame clones and lacks some. The profile covers about 61,000 clones, with roughly 86% appearing a single time and 1% to 1.5% taken by the ten largest. This CDR3 has 16 amino acids. V lost 3 bases and J lost 0, with 15 bases in between. Germline CDR1 and CDR2: MNHEY and SMNVEV (reference sequence). General study results and limits: Fewer expanded clones were found on average in CD4+ than in CD8+ T cells.

Samples of blood were obtained at baseline, on cycle 4 day 1, and on cycle 7 day 1. The chain employs TRBV27 and TRBJ2-7; D may be TRBD1 or TRBD2 (5 bases each). Sequenced here: CD4+ or CD8+ T cells sorted from blood, sampled in a trial of the OX40 agonist ivuxolimab. This clonotype was sampled from an adult with an advanced solid tumor such as melanoma, head and neck, liver or kidney cancer. CDR3 in amino acids: CASSFNRDRISYEQYF. Written as DNA, the CDR3 is TGTGCCAGCAGTTTCAACCGGGACCGAATCTCCTACGAGCAGTACTTC.